This TCR beta chain was observed in a study of CD8 T cells in ankylosing spondylitis. TCRdb processed the 5' RACE reads anew with MiXCR; each CDR3 protein has one entry. Of about 190,000 distinct CDR3 sequences listed, 10% to 15% are singletons. This clonotype was counted at least ten times. The clonotype originates from a female donor with ankylosing spondylitis or in good health (not recorded which). Sequenced input: blood, either unsorted or a sorted T cell fraction (not recorded which).

In DNA, the CDR3 is TGCGCCAGCACCAGGAGCAGGTCCTCAAACACTGAAGCTTTCTTT. Translating gives CASTRSRSSNTEAFF. The chain links TRBV5-1 to TRBJ1-1; no clear D. The CDR3 spans 15 residues. Per the germline V gene, CDR1 is SGHRS and CDR2 is YFSETQ. With 6 bases removed from V and 2 bases from J, the gap between germline ends came to 17 bases.